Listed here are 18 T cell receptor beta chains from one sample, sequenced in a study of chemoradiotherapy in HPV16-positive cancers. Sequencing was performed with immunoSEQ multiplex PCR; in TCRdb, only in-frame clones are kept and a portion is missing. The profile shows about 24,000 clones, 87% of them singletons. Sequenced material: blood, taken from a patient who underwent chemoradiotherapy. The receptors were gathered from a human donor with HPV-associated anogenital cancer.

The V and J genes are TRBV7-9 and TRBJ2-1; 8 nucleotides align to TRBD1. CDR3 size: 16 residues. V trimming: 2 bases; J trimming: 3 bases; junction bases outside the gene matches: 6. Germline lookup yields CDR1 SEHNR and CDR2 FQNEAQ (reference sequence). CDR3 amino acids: CASSLSGTGDYNEQFF. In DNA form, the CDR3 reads TGTGCCAGCAGCTTATCCGGGACAGGTGACTACAATGAGCAGTTCTTC.

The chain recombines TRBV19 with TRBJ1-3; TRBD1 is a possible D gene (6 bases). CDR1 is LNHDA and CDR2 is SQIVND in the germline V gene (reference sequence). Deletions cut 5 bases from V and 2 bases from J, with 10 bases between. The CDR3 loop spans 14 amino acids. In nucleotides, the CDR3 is TGTGCCAGTAGTCTCAGGGGAACTGGAAACACCATATATTTT. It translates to CASSLRGTGNTIYF.

Written as DNA, the CDR3 is TGTGCCAGCAGTGAAATCGGGAATTCCTACGAGCAGTACTTC. It codes for CASSEIGNSYEQYF. The chain recombines TRBV6-1 with TRBJ2-7; D may be TRBD2 (5 bases). This CDR3 contains 14 residues. Deletions cut 2 bases from V and 1 base from J, with 9 bases between. CDR1 and CDR2 (germline): MNHNS, SASEGT.

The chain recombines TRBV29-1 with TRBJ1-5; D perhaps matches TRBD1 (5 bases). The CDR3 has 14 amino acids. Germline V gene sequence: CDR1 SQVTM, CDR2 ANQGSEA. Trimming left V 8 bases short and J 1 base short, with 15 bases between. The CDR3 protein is CSPGGWGSNQPQHF. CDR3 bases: TGCAGCCCTGGGGGATGGGGAAGCAATCAGCCCCAGCATTTT.

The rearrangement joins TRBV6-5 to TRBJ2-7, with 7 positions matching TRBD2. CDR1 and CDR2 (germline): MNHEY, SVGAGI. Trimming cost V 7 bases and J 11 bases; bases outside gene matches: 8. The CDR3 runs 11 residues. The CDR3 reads CASTHGGREYF. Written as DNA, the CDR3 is TGTGCCAGCACCCACGGGGGGAGGGAGTACTTC.

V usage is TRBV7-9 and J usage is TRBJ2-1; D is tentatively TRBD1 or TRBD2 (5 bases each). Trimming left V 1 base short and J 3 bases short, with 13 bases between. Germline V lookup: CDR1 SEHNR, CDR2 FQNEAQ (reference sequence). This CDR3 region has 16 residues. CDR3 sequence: CASSLVEARGYNEQFF. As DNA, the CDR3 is TGTGCCAGCAGCTTAGTAGAAGCGAGGGGCTACAATGAGCAGTTCTTC.

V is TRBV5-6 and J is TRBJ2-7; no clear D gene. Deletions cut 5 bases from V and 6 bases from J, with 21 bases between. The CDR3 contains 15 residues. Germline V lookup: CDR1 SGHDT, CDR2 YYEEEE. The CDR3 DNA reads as TGTGCCAGCAGAGGGTCGGAAAGGGTCAACTTCGAGCAGTACTTC. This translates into CASRGSERVNFEQYF.

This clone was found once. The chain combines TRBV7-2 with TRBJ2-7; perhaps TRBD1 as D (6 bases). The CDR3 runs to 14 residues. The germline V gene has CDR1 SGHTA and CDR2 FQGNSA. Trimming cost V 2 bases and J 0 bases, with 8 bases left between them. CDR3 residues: CASSLQGISYEQYF. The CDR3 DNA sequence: TGTGCCAGCAGCTTACAGGGGATCTCCTACGAGCAGTACTTC.

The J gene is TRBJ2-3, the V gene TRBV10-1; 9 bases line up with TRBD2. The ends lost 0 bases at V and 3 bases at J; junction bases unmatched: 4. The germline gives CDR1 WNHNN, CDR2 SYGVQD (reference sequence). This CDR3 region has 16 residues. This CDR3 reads CASSESSLAGTDTQYF. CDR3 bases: TGCGCCAGCAGTGAGTCGAGTCTAGCGGGGACAGATACGCAGTATTTT.

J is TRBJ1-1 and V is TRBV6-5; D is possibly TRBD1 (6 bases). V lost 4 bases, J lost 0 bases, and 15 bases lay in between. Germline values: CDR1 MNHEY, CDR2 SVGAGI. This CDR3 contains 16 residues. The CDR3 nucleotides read TGTGCCAGCAGTTCCCTGGGGGGCAGTTTGAACACTGAAGCTTTCTTT. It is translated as CASSSLGGSLNTEAFF.

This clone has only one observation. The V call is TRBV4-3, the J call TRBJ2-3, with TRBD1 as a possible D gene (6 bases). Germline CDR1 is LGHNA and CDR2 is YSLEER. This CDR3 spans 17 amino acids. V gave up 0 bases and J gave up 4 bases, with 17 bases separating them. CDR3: CASSQDLQGSWADTQYF. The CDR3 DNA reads TGCGCCAGCAGCCAAGATCTACAGGGTTCATGGGCAGATACGCAGTATTTT.

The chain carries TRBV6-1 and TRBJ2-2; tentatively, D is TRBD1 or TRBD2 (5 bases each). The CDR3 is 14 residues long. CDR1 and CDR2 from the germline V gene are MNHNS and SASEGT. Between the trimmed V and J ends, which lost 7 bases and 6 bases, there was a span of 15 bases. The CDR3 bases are TGTGCCAGCACCACCGGGACCGAGGCCGGGGAGCTGTTTTTT. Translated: CASTTGTEAGELFF.

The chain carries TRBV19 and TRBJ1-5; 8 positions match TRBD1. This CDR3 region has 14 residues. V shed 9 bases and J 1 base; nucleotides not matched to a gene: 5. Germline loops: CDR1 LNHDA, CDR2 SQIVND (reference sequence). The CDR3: CASHGQGSNQPQHF. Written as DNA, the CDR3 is TGTGCCAGCCATGGACAGGGCAGCAATCAGCCCCAGCATTTT.

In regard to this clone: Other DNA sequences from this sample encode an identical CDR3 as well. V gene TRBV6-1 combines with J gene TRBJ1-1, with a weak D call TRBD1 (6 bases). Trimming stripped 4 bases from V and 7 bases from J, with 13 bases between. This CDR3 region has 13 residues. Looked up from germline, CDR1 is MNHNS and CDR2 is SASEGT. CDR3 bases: TGTGCCAGCAGTGGTCGGGGGGGCGATGAAGCTTTCTTT. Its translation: CASSGRGGDEAFF.

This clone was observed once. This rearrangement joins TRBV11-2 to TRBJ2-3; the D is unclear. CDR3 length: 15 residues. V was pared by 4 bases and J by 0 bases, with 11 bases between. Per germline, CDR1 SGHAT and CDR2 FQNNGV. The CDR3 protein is CASSSWFSSTDTQYF. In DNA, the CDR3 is TGTGCCAGCAGCTCCTGGTTCAGTAGCACAGATACGCAGTATTTT.

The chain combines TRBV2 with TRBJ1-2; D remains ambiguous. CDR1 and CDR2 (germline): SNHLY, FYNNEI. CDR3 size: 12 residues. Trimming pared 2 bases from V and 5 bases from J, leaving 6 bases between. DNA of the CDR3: TGTGCCAGCAGTGAAACGGGGTATGGCTACACCTTC. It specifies CASSETGYGYTF.

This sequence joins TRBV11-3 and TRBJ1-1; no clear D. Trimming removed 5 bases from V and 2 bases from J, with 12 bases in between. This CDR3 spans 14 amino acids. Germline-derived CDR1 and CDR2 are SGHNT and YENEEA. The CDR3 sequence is CASSPHSGNTEAFF. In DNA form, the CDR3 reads TGTGCCAGCAGCCCCCACTCTGGAAACACTGAAGCTTTCTTT.

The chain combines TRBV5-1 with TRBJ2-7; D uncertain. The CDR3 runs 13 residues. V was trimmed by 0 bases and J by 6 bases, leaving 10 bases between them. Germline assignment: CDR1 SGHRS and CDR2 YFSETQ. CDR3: CASSLGAGSEQYF. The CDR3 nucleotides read TGCGCCAGCAGCTTGGGAGCAGGCTCCGAGCAGTACTTC.